Sequencing of this T cell receptor (beta chain) was carried out in a study of blood T cell repertoires in COVID-19. The CDR3 runs to 14 residues. Trimming took off 4 bases at V and 0 bases at J, with 8 bases between the two ends. CDR1 is LGHDT and CDR2 is YNNKEL in the germline V gene (reference sequence). Per the original data handling: Amplification with reference gene primers provided the estimates of nucleated cell counts. Generated by immunoSEQ multiplex PCR, the TCRdb table keeps only in-frame clones and is missing some. For V, J and clone size, that table is used; D and trimming come from the DNA. The sample includes fewer than 300,000 clones, approximately 90% of them seen just once.

The sample taken for sequencing was PBMCs or T cells enriched from blood (not recorded which). This sequence joins TRBV3-1 (or the pseudogene TRBV3-2) and TRBJ2-3; D might be TRBD1 (6 bases). This clonotype originated in a woman aged 40-49 years with acute COVID-19. The CDR3 loop reads CASSLDRSTDTQYF. CDR3 in DNA: TGTGCCAGCAGCCTGGACAGAAGCACAGATACGCAGTATTTT.